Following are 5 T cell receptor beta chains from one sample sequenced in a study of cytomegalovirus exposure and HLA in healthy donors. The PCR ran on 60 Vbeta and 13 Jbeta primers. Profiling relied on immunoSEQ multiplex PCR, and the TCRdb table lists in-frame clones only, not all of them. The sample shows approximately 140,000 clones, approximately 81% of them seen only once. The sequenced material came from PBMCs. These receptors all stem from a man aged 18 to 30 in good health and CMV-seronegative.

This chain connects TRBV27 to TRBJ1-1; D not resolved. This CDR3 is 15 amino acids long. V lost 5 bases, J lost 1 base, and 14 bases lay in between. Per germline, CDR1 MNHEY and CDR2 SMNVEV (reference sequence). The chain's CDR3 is CASSSRPGGNTEAFF. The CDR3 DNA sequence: TGTGCCAGCAGTAGCCGACCTGGAGGGAACACTGAAGCTTTCTTT.

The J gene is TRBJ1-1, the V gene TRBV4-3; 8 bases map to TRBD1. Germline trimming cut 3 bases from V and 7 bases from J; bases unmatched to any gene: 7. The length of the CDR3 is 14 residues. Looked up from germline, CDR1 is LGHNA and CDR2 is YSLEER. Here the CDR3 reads CASSHSGQGREAFF. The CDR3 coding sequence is TGCGCCAGCAGCCATAGCGGACAGGGCCGTGAAGCTTTCTTT.

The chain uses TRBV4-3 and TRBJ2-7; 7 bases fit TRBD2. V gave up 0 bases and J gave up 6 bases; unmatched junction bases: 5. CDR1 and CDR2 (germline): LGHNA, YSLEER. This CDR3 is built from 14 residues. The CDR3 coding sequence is TGCGCCAGCAGCCAAGATCTCCTAGCGGTCGAGCAGTACTTC. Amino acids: CASSQDLLAVEQYF.

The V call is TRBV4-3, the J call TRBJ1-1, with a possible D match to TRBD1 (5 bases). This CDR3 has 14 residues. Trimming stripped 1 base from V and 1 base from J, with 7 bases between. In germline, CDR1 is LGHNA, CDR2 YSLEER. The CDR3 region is CASSQAGKNTEAFF. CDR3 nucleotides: TGCGCCAGCAGCCAAGCAGGGAAGAACACTGAAGCTTTCTTT.

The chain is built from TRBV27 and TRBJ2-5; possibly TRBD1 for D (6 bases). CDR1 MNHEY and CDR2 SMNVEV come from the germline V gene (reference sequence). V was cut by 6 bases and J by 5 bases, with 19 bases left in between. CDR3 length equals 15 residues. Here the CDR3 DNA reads TGTGCCAGCAGCCTGCGCGGCAGGGGCGTGGAGACCCAGTACTTC. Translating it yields CASSLRGRGVETQYF.